This T cell receptor beta chain was captured in a study of human T cells and chemical hapten exposure. In TCRdb, the RACE reads were re-called with MiXCR into one record per CDR3 protein. The sample has 35,000 to 50,000 distinct CDR3 sequences, approximately 4% seen once; the top ten hold approximately 5%. The trim removed 2 bases at V and 3 bases at J, leaving 1 base unmatched. Germline lookup yields CDR1 MNHEY and CDR2 SVGEGT. This CDR3 comprises 15 residues. Time point here: healthy volunteer bleed at 6 weeks. Before extraction, the whole blood was not fractionated, and total RNA was taken from it.

The rearrangement joins TRBV6-2 or TRBV6-3 to TRBJ2-3, with 11 bases fitting TRBD2. The sequenced material came from whole blood. This clonotype originated in a human donor in good health. Some clones in this sample may be carry-over from other donors' samples. CDR3 protein: CASSYGLAGTDTQYF. The CDR3 DNA follows: TGTGCCAGCAGTTACGGACTAGCGGGTACAGATACGCAGTATTTT.